The clone carrying this T cell receptor beta chain was counted many times. Its antigen is still unknown. The data are from a study of regulatory T cells in long-lasting Graves disease. Overall study context: More than 5 years of antithyroid drugs with positive TSH receptor antibodies defined persistent Graves' disease. Study observations and caveats: Under persistent disease, TRBV28, TRBJ1-2 and TRBJ2-5 were used preferentially.

Arm-PCR of CDR3 regions and iRepertoire HTBI primers were the basis on which TCR beta libraries were built. TCRdb re-analysed the multiplex PCR reads in MiXCR, keeping a single row per CDR3 protein. The data hold some 440,000 distinct CDR3 sequences, with 20% to 25% observed a single time. The time point: persistent/refractory GD, antithyroid drugs over 5 years with positive TRAb. Researchers made the TCR library from RNA that was extracted from PBMCs. Graves' disease diagnosis relied on American Thyroid Association guidelines. From an endocrinology department in Xi'an, China, came the patients. This CDR3 has 18 amino acids. Germline-derived CDR1 and CDR2 are MNHEY and SMNVEV (reference sequence). The V and J ends lost 0 bases and 7 bases, in that order; junction bases with no gene match: 16.

The gene calls are TRBV27 and TRBJ2-7; 9 bases are shared with TRBD2. Sequenced here: peripheral blood mononuclear cells (PBMCs), sampled when the disease was refractory, from a patient treated with antithyroid drugs. The sequence derives from a female donor with Graves disease. The CDR3, as DNA: TGTGCCAGCAGTTTATCGTTATTGTCTAGCGGGATTTATGAAGAGCAGTACTTC. The encoded protein is CASSLSLLSSGIYEEQYF.